This entry features one T cell receptor beta chain sequence. Its antigen is still unknown. TRB rearrangements spanning V, D and J were amplified using mixed TRB-A/B primers. TCRdb recomputed calls from the multiplex PCR reads with MiXCR, one row per CDR3 protein. The sample carries 8,500 to 10,000 distinct CDR3 sequences, approximately 33% recorded once. This specimen belongs to a study of T cell repertoires in aging, cancer and after chemotherapy. Study-wide points: Loss of evenness, beyond lost richness, contributed to age-related TCR diversity decline in cancer patients. In each cancer cohort, median generation probability increased across chemotherapy, suggesting thymic output rebounded.

Peripheral blood genomic DNA, not sorted cells or RNA, was the template. The sequencing sample was made of blood. This sequence was found in a human donor in good health. The donor label of this sample is uncertain.

The chain's CDR3 is CSASGTGGTDTQYF. CDR3 sequence (DNA): TGCAGTGCTAGTGGTACGGGAGGCACAGATACGCAGTATTTT. The chain has TRBV20-1 and TRBJ2-3; TRBD2 is a possible D gene (6 bases). The V and J ends lost 3 bases and 1 base respectively, with 11 bases between them. Germline values: CDR1 DFQATT, CDR2 SNEGSKA (reference sequence). The length of the CDR3 is 14 residues.